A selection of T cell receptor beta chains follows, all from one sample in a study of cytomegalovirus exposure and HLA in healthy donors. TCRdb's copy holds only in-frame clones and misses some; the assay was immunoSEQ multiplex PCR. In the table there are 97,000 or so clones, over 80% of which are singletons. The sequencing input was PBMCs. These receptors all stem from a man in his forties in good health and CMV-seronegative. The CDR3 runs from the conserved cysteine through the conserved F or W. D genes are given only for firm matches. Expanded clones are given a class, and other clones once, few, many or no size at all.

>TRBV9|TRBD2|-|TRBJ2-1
TGTGCCAGCAGCGTAGTCGGACTAGCGGGTCTCGAGCAGTTCTTC
CASSVVGLAGLEQFF
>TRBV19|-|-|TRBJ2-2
TGTGCTGGGTCAACAGGGAGGAACACCGGGGAGCTGTTTTTT
CAGSTGRNTGELFF
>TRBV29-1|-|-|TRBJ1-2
TGCAGCGGGTGGACAGTTACTAACTATGGCTACACCTTC
CSGWTVTNYGYTF
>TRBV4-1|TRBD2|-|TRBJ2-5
TGCGCCAGCAGCCAAGACAGATCAGCGGGGGAGGGGGAGACCCAGTACTTC
CASSQDRSAGEGETQYF
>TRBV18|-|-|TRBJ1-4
TGTGCCAGCTCACCGGCGGGGGGGAATGAAAAACTGTTTTTT
CASSPAGGNEKLFF
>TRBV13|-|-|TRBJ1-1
TGTGCCAGCAGCCGTACGGTAGGCGGGGCGGCTGAAGCTTTCTTT
CASSRTVGGAAEAFF
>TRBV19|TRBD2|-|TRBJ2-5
TGTGCCAGTAGTCTTACTCCGACTAGCGGGGGGGCCTCGGGTGAGACCCAGTACTTC
CASSLTPTSGGASGETQYF
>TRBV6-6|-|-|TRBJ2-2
TGTGCCAGCAGACCCGGACAGGGAGGGAGCGGGGAGCTGTTTTTT
CASRPGQGGSGELFF
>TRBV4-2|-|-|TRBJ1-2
TGTGCCAGCAGCCAAGTGTTAGCTCGGACAGATCTTTATGGCTACACCTTC
CASSQVLARTDLYGYTF
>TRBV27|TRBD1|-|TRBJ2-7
TGTGCCAGCAGTCGGGACAGGGGGCCCTACGAGCAGTACTTC
CASSRDRGPYEQYF
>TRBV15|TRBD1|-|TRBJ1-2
TGTGCCACCAGCAGCCCCAAGACAGGGGCCACGGGCTACACCTTC
CATSSPKTGATGYTF
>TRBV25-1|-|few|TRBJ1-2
TGTGCCAGCGTGGGGCAGGGAACCAATGGCTACACCTTC
CASVGQGTNGYTF
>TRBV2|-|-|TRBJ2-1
TGTGCCAGGCGGAACAACAATGAGCAGTTCTTC
CARRNNNEQFF
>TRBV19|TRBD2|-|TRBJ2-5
TGTGCCAGTAGTATCGCACTAGCGGGGTCGGAGACCCAGTACTTC
CASSIALAGSETQYF
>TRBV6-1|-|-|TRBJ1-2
TGTGCCAGCAGTGTAGCGGTGTTGCGAGGCTACACCTTC
CASSVAVLRGYTF
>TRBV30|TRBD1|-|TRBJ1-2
TGTGCCGAAGAGAGCGCCAGGGGGTTTGGCTACACCTTC
CAEESARGFGYTF
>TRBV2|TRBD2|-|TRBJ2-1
TGTGCCAGCAGTTCAGCGGGGGGGGCTGGGGGTGAGCAGTTCTTC
CASSSAGGAGGEQFF
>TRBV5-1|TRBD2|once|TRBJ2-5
TGCGCCAGCAGCTTGGGGACTAGCGGGGACCAAGAGACCCAGTACTTC
CASSLGTSGDQETQYF
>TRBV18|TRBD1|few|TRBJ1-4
TGTGCCAGCTCACAAGGACAGGCAACTAATGAAAAACTGTTTTTT
CASSQGQATNEKLFF
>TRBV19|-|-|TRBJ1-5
TGTGCCAGTAGTATTGTTCAGTTCGCCCATCAGCCCCAGCATTTT
CASSIVQFAHQPQHF
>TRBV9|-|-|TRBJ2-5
TGTGCCAGCAGCGAATCATGGGGCGGAGGGGAAGAGACCCAGTACTTC
CASSESWGGGEETQYF
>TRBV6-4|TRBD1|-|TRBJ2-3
TGTGCCAGCGGGACAGGGGAGGCAGATACGCAGTATTTT
CASGTGEADTQYF
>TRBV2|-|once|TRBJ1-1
TGTGCCAGCAGTGGGGGGCCGGGAACTGAAGCTTTCTTT
CASSGGPGTEAFF
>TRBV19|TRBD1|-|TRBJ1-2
TGTGCCAGTAGTATCTGGACAGGGGACTATGGCTACACCTTC
CASSIWTGDYGYTF
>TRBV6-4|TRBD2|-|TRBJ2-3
TGTGCCAGCAGTGACGCTAGCGGGGGACCAGATACGCAGTATTTT
CASSDASGGPDTQYF
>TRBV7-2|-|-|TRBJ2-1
TGTGCCAGCAGCTTATCGCAGGGGTCCTACAATGAGCAGTTCTTC
CASSLSQGSYNEQFF
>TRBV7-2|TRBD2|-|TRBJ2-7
TGTGCCAGCAGCTTACTAGCGGGGTTTAGCTCCTACGAGCAGTACTTC
CASSLLAGFSSYEQYF
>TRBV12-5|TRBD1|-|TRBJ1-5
TGTGCTTCTACACAGGGGGCGCGGAACGGTCATCAGCCCCAGCATTTT
CASTQGARNGHQPQHF